These T cell receptor beta chains were read from a single sample in a study of somatic mutations in cytotoxic T cells in rheumatoid arthritis. TCRdb's table, derived via immunoSEQ multiplex PCR, lists solely in-frame clones and lacks some. The sample includes about 14,000 clones, approximately 69% seen only once; the top ten take under 30%. Sequencing input: CD8+ T cells sorted from blood. Every receptor here comes from an adult with rheumatoid arthritis. Both conserved end residues are part of each CDR3. D genes are given only for firm matches. The size field is filled for only some rows; it gives once, few, many or a size class.

V gene	J gene	clone size	D gene	CDR3 protein	CDR3 DNA
TRBV6-5	TRBJ1-4	NA	TRBD1	CASSIAGTGSEKLFF	TGTGCCAGCAGCATCGCCGGGACAGGGAGTGAAAAACTGTTTTTT
TRBV28	TRBJ2-5	NA	NA	CASIGGWGEGQYF	TGTGCCAGCATTGGGGGGTGGGGTGAGGGCCAGTACTTC
TRBV6-5	TRBJ1-4	NA	TRBD1	CASSFGQGTNEKLFF	TGTGCCAGCAGCTTCGGACAGGGGACTAATGAAAAACTGTTTTTT
TRBV28	TRBJ2-5	NA	TRBD2	CASSLWPAGGPEYQETQYF	TGTGCCAGCAGTTTATGGCCAGCGGGGGGGCCTGAGTACCAAGAGACCCAGTACTTC
TRBV6-1	TRBJ2-3	NA	TRBD2	CASSAPSGGATDTQYF	TGTGCCAGCAGTGCCCCTAGCGGGGGGGCGACAGATACGCAGTATTTT
TRBV6-5	TRBJ2-2	NA	TRBD2	CASSYSGGVTGELFF	TGTGCCAGCAGTTACTCGGGGGGGGTCACCGGGGAGCTGTTTTTT
TRBV28	TRBJ2-2	NA	TRBD1	CASSFLDRGTGELFF	TGTGCCAGCAGTTTTCTGGACAGGGGCACCGGGGAGCTGTTTTTT
TRBV27	TRBJ2-2	NA	NA	CASSFIQYNTGELFF	TGTGCCAGCAGTTTCATACAGTACAACACCGGGGAGCTGTTTTTT
TRBV18	TRBJ2-7	once	NA	CASSPPGGPSGEQYF	TGTGCCAGCTCACCACCCGGGGGCCCCTCCGGCGAGCAGTACTTC
TRBV27	TRBJ2-7	NA	NA	CASSFGIGGEQYF	TGTGCCAGCAGTTTTGGGATCGGGGGCGAGCAGTACTTC
TRBV7-2	TRBJ1-5	once	NA	CASSQPGRNQPQHF	TGTGCCAGCAGCCAACCGGGACGCAATCAGCCCCAGCATTTT
TRBV7-9	TRBJ1-1	NA	NA	CASSSRAGANTEAFF	TGTGCCAGCAGCTCTAGGGCGGGGGCGAACACTGAAGCTTTCTTT
TRBV5-6	TRBJ2-5	NA	NA	CASSSNVAVYQETQYF	TGTGCCAGCAGCTCCAACGTAGCGGTCTACCAAGAGACCCAGTACTTC
TRBV11-3	TRBJ2-3	NA	NA	CASSLVGSTDTQYF	TGTGCCAGCAGCTTAGTCGGCTCCACAGATACGCAGTATTTT
TRBV9	TRBJ1-1	NA	NA	CASSGGGEGHNTEAFF	TGTGCCAGCAGCGGCGGGGGGGAGGGTCATAACACTGAAGCTTTCTTT
TRBV27	TRBJ2-5	once	NA	CASSLSSGAETQYF	TGTGCCAGCAGTTTATCGAGCGGAGCAGAGACCCAGTACTTC
TRBV28	TRBJ1-5	NA	TRBD1	CASRRDRAGQPQHF	TGTGCCAGCAGAAGGGACAGGGCCGGACAGCCCCAGCATTTT
TRBV4-1	TRBJ2-1	NA	NA	CASSQAPPEGQFF	TGCGCCAGCAGCCAAGCCCCTCCCGAGGGGCAGTTCTTC
TRBV19	TRBJ1-3	NA	TRBD1	CASSISTGAGNTIYF	TGTGCCAGTAGTATCTCAACAGGGGCTGGAAACACCATATATTTT
TRBV29-1	TRBJ2-2	NA	TRBD1	CSVEGDRGLGELFF	TGCAGCGTCGAGGGGGACAGGGGTTTAGGGGAGCTGTTTTTT
TRBV6-1	TRBJ1-5	NA	NA	CASREMGEVQPQHF	TGTGCCAGCAGGGAGATGGGGGAGGTTCAGCCCCAGCATTTT
TRBV19	TRBJ2-1	NA	NA	CASTPGGNSYNEQFF	TGTGCCAGTACCCCTGGGGGAAACTCCTACAATGAGCAGTTCTTC
TRBV19	TRBJ2-7	NA	TRBD2	CASSIVSGVSYEQYF	TGTGCCAGTAGTATAGTTAGCGGGGTCTCCTACGAGCAGTACTTC
TRBV28	TRBJ2-1	NA	NA	CASSPPDGHNEQFF	TGTGCCAGCAGTCCTCCGGACGGCCACAATGAGCAGTTCTTC
TRBV6-1	TRBJ1-2	NA	NA	CASRLDSRHGYTF	TGTGCCAGCAGACTGGACAGCCGCCATGGCTACACCTTC
TRBV28	TRBJ2-2	NA	TRBD1	CASSSRQGYTGELFF	TGTGCCAGCAGTTCGAGACAGGGGTACACCGGGGAGCTGTTTTTT
TRBV29-1	TRBJ2-1	few	TRBD2	CSVSTSGDHNEQFF	TGCAGCGTGTCGACTAGCGGGGATCACAATGAGCAGTTCTTC
TRBV10-3	TRBJ1-2	NA	NA	CAIRGTEANYGYTF	TGTGCCATCAGAGGGACTGAAGCTAACTATGGCTACACCTTC
TRBV6-4	TRBJ2-2	NA	TRBD2	CASKLAGDTGELFF	TGTGCCAGCAAACTAGCGGGGGACACCGGGGAGCTGTTTTTT
TRBV19	TRBJ2-1	NA	NA	CASSIGQINEQFF	TGTGCCAGTAGTATCGGGCAGATAAATGAGCAGTTCTTC
TRBV27	TRBJ2-3	few	TRBD2	CASSLWSGVGTDTQYF	TGTGCCAGCAGTTTATGGAGCGGGGTGGGCACAGATACGCAGTATTTT
TRBV7-9	TRBJ2-5	NA	TRBD1	CASSSTNRGLGETQYF	TGTGCCAGCAGCTCAACGAACAGGGGTTTAGGAGAGACCCAGTACTTC
TRBV11-2	TRBJ1-2	few	TRBD1	CASSLGQGPANYGYTF	TGTGCCAGCAGCCTTGGACAGGGCCCAGCTAACTATGGCTACACCTTC
TRBV27	TRBJ1-1	NA	NA	CASSFSAMNTEAFF	TGTGCCAGCAGTTTTTCAGCTATGAACACTGAAGCTTTCTTT
TRBV10-3	TRBJ1-2	NA	NA	CAISEGEDGYTF	TGTGCCATCAGTGAAGGTGAGGATGGCTACACCTTC
TRBV5-6	TRBJ1-1	few	NA	CASSSRTAGLNTEAFF	TGTGCCAGCAGCTCAAGAACGGCGGGCTTGAACACTGAAGCTTTCTTT
TRBV11-2	TRBJ2-5	NA	NA	CASSKYPTGDATQYF	TGTGCCAGCAGCAAATACCCAACCGGGGACGCGACCCAGTACTTC
TRBV7-9	TRBJ2-3	NA	TRBD2	CASSLSSGLDTQYF	TGTGCCAGCAGCTTAAGTAGCGGGTTAGATACGCAGTATTTT
TRBV30	TRBJ2-7	NA	TRBD2	CAWSTEAGDNYEQYF	TGTGCCTGGAGTACGGAAGCGGGGGATAATTACGAGCAGTACTTC
TRBV4-1	TRBJ2-1	NA	NA	CASSQVAGIHSYNEQFF	TGCGCCAGCAGCCAAGTTGCAGGGATACATTCCTACAATGAGCAGTTCTTC
TRBV10-3	TRBJ1-2	few	TRBD1	CAISTGEGYTF	TGTGCCATCAGCACAGGGGAAGGCTACACCTTC
TRBV7-2	TRBJ2-1	NA	NA	CASSLVSQSSYNEQFF	TGTGCCAGCAGCTTAGTCTCCCAGAGCTCCTACAATGAGCAGTTCTTC
TRBV9	TRBJ1-4	NA	TRBD1	CASSDGSTGDEKLFF	TGTGCCAGCAGCGATGGATCGACAGGGGATGAAAAACTGTTTTTT
TRBV5-4	TRBJ1-2	NA	NA	CASSGLGRDYGYTF	TGTGCCAGCAGCGGGCTTGGGAGGGATTATGGCTACACCTTC
TRBV27	TRBJ1-2	NA	TRBD1	CASSLSGTGGTGYTF	TGTGCCAGCAGTTTATCGGGGACAGGGGGTACTGGCTACACCTTC
TRBV7-9	TRBJ2-2	few	NA	CASSLLRGVEIRNTGELFF	TGTGCCAGCAGCTTACTAAGGGGTGTCGAAATTCGGAACACCGGGGAGCTGTTTTTT
TRBV9	TRBJ1-1	NA	NA	CASSDAPGFEAFF	TGTGCCAGCAGCGATGCCCCGGGGTTTGAAGCTTTCTTT
TRBV7-8	TRBJ1-1	NA	TRBD1	CASSAGDRGYTEAFF	TGTGCCAGCAGCGCAGGGGACAGGGGGTACACTGAAGCTTTCTTT
TRBV4-1	TRBJ1-2	NA	NA	CASSQDFRTLDYGYTF	TGCGCCAGCAGCCAAGATTTCAGGACTCTCGACTATGGCTACACCTTC
TRBV6-5	TRBJ2-5	NA	TRBD2	CASSRGGRLETQYF	TGTGCCAGCAGTAGAGGCGGGAGGTTAGAGACCCAGTACTTC
TRBV28	TRBJ2-7	NA	NA	CASSLGYGLSSYEQYF	TGTGCCAGCAGTTTAGGTTATGGGTTAAGCTCCTACGAGCAGTACTTC
TRBV29-1	TRBJ2-4	NA	NA	CSVEVAVGDIQYF	TGCAGCGTTGAAGTAGCAGTGGGGGACATTCAGTACTTC
TRBV7-9	TRBJ2-1	NA	TRBD2	CASSTSGGAYNEQFF	TGTGCCAGCAGCACAAGCGGGGGGGCATACAATGAGCAGTTCTTC